These 30 T cell receptor beta chains were sequenced from one sample in a study of identifying expanded T cells in peripheral blood. Libraries were prepared by immunoSEQ multiplex PCR; TCRdb keeps only in-frame clonotypes and omits some of them. The data show 100,000 to 150,000 clones, with less than 90% seen just once and roughly 8% held by the top ten. Input material: blood. These receptors were collected from a person aged 18-69 years in good health.

The chain uses TRBV19 and TRBJ1-1, with D tentatively TRBD1 (5 bases). This CDR3 comprises 15 residues. The germline CDR1 and CDR2 sequences are LNHDA and SQIVND (reference sequence). V was trimmed by 1 base and J by 5 bases, leaving 14 bases between them. This CDR3 reads CASSIAGRGWTEAFF. The CDR3 bases are TGTGCCAGTAGTATAGCGGGAAGGGGTTGGACTGAAGCTTTCTTT.

The genes are TRBV6-4 and TRBJ2-3; the D is unclear. The CDR3 length is 14 residues. Trimming cost V 4 bases and J 6 bases, with 14 bases left between them. CDR1 and CDR2 (germline): MRHNA, SNTAGT. The CDR3 protein is CASSGAPEGDTQYF. CDR3 nucleotide sequence: TGTGCCAGCAGTGGGGCCCCAGAAGGGGATACGCAGTATTTT.

This clone occurred once. The genes are TRBV7-2 and TRBJ1-4; 7 nucleotides align to TRBD1. This CDR3 is 15 amino acids long. Germline CDR1 and CDR2: SGHTA and FQGNSA. J lost 8 bases, V lost 5 bases, and 11 bases had no gene match. The CDR3 loop reads CASSPQTGLGEKLFF. Here the CDR3 DNA reads TGTGCCAGCAGCCCCCAGACAGGGTTGGGAGAAAAACTGTTTTTT. The full variable domain, in which reference TRBV7-2 and TRBJ1-4 provide the parts outside the CDR3, is GAGVSQSPSNKVTEKGKDVELRCDPISGHTALYWYRQSLGQGLEFLIYFQGNSAPDKSGLPSDRFSAERTGGSVSTLTIQRTQQEDSAVYLCASSPQTGLGEKLFFGSGTQLSVL.

The chain carries TRBV7-8 and TRBJ2-3, with TRBD2 as a possible D gene (6 bases). This CDR3 has 12 amino acids. V lost 5 bases and J 6 bases, leaving 9 bases between the germline ends. From germline, CDR1 is SGHVS and CDR2 FQNEAQ. The CDR3 nucleotides read TGTGCCAGCAGCCACCGGGGGGATACGCAGTATTTT. Amino acids: CASSHRGDTQYF.

This sequence joins TRBV15 and TRBJ2-3, with D possibly TRBD1 on 5 matching bases. CDR1 and CDR2 (germline): LNHNV, YYDKDF (reference sequence). Trimming shortened V by 0 bases and J by 4 bases, and 11 bases separated the two germline ends. CDR3 length equals 15 residues. The CDR3 nucleotides are TGTGCCACCAGCAGAGATCAGGCAGGGCCAGATACGCAGTATTTT. Translation gives CATSRDQAGPDTQYF. The full variable domain, rest sourced from reference TRBV15 and TRBJ2-3, is DAMVIQNPRYQVTQFGKPVTLSCSQTLNHNVMYWYQQKSSQAPKLLFHYYDKDFNNEADTPDNFQSRRPNTSFCFLDIRSPGLGDTAMYLCATSRDQAGPDTQYFGPGTRLTVL.

This clone has just a few counts. The chain recombines TRBV7-2 with TRBJ1-2, with 9 nucleotides matching TRBD1. This CDR3 comprises 15 residues. Losses at the gene ends were 4 bases for V and 8 bases for J; bases not matched to a gene: 11. Germline V lookup: CDR1 SGHTA, CDR2 FQGNSA. The CDR3 loop is CASSSRTGANGGYTF. The DNA for the CDR3 is TGTGCCAGCAGCTCGAGGACAGGGGCTAACGGGGGCTACACCTTC.

This chain connects TRBV5-8 to TRBJ2-5; TRBD2 agrees at 12 bases. Germline V gene data show CDR1 as SGHTS and CDR2 as YDEGEE. V shed 0 bases and J 5 bases; nucleotides not matched to a gene: 2. The length of the CDR3 is 15 residues. The CDR3: CASSLGLAGVETQYF. CDR3 sequence (DNA): TGTGCCAGCAGCTTGGGACTAGCGGGAGTGGAGACCCAGTACTTC.

This clone has only one observation. The rearrangement joins TRBV4-2 to TRBJ2-1, with 9 bases that match TRBD1. Germline CDR1 is LGHNA and CDR2 is YNFKEQ. The CDR3 totals 16 residues. Trimming cost V 0 bases and J 4 bases; bases outside gene matches: 4. The CDR3, as DNA: TGTGCCAGCAGCCAAGATACGGGACAGGGTTACAATGAGCAGTTCTTC. It encodes CASSQDTGQGYNEQFF.

The genes are TRBV28 and TRBJ2-1, with 9 bases fitting TRBD1. The germline CDR1 and CDR2 sequences are MDHEN and SYDVKM. The V and J ends lost 4 bases and 3 bases, in that order; junction bases with no gene match: 4. CDR3 size: 15 residues. CDR3 in amino acids: CASSSLGQGYNEQFF. In DNA form, the CDR3 reads TGTGCCAGCAGTTCTCTGGGACAGGGCTACAATGAGCAGTTCTTC.

This chain links TRBV6-1 with TRBJ1-3; D may be TRBD1 (5 bases). This CDR3 contains 17 residues. V was clipped by 3 bases and J by 0 bases, with 15 bases between them. Per germline, CDR1 MNHNS and CDR2 SASEGT. The CDR3 sequence is CASSERRTRSSGNTIYF. DNA for the CDR3: TGTGCCAGCAGTGAGAGGAGGACACGAAGCTCTGGAAACACCATATATTTT.

This clone was observed a single time. The rearrangement joins TRBV4-3 to TRBJ1-1; TRBD1 might be the D (6 bases). This CDR3 is 14 amino acids long. V shed 6 bases and J shed 4 bases, with 15 bases lying between them. Germline V gene data show CDR1 as LGHNA and CDR2 as YSLEER. The CDR3 loop is CASREQGEGTEAFF. The CDR3 DNA follows: TGCGCCAGCAGGGAACAGGGTGAGGGCACTGAAGCTTTCTTT.

The chain has TRBV5-1 and TRBJ1-4, with D possibly matching TRBD1 (5 bases). CDR1 and CDR2 from the germline V gene are SGHRS and YFSETQ. The CDR3 has 14 residues. V lost 0 bases and J 6 bases, leaving 9 bases between the germline ends. The chain's CDR3 is CASSLGGPDEKLFF. Written as DNA, the CDR3 is TGCGCCAGCAGCTTGGGGGGACCTGATGAAAAACTGTTTTTT.

The chain has TRBV23-1 and TRBJ1-5; 7 positions agree with TRBD1. TRBV23-1 is placed among ORFs of uncertain function. Trimming took 3 bases from V and 1 from J; bases not matched to a gene: 3. The CDR3 is 15 amino acids. The CDR3 is CASSQGTVSNQPQHF. CDR3 in DNA: TGCGCCAGCAGTCAGGGGACAGTCAGCAATCAGCCCCAGCATTTT.

The V call is TRBV18, the J call TRBJ2-5; D gene unclear. The germline CDR1 and CDR2 sequences are KGHSH and LQKENI. This CDR3 is 17 amino acids long. The V end was cut by 6 bases, the J end by 7 bases, with 27 bases between. This CDR3 reads CASSSSLLRTLLGTQYF. The CDR3 nucleotides read TGTGCCAGCTCCTCCTCCCTCCTGAGGACCCTGTTGGGGACCCAGTACTTC.

This chain connects TRBV6-1 to TRBJ2-7; D not resolved. The ends were cut back, 2 bases at V and 2 bases at J, with 10 bases in the middle. This CDR3 comprises 14 residues. The germline V gene has CDR1 MNHNS and CDR2 SASEGT. Written as DNA, the CDR3 is TGTGCCAGCAGTGAAATACGGACGCCCTACGAGCAGTACTTC. Translating it yields CASSEIRTPYEQYF.

This chain connects TRBV18 to TRBJ2-7; D uncertain. Trimming cost V 2 bases and J 6 bases, with 14 bases left between them. There are 14 residues in the CDR3. The germline V gene encodes CDR1 KGHSH and CDR2 LQKENI. The CDR3 reads CASSPNNMDSEQYF. The CDR3 nucleotides read TGTGCCAGCTCACCAAACAACATGGATTCCGAGCAGTACTTC. Combining the CDR3 with reference TRBV18 and TRBJ2-7 gives the whole variable domain NAGVMQNPRHLVRRRGQEARLRCSPMKGHSHVYWYRQLPEEGLKFMVYLQKENIIDESGMPKERFSAEFPKEGPSILRIQQVVRGDSAAYFCASSPNNMDSEQYFGPGTRLTVT.

The chain uses TRBV1 and TRBJ1-1. TRBV1 is designated a pseudogene. The CDR3 is 16 residues long. CDR3 residues: CTSSQERGGGNTEAFF. CDR3 nucleotides: TGCACCAGCAGCCAAGAGAGAGGAGGGGGGAACACTGAAGCTTTCTTT.

The V and J genes are TRBV29-1 and TRBJ2-5, with 9 bases that match TRBD2. The CDR3 has 13 amino acids. Germline CDR1 SQVTM, CDR2 ANQGSEA. V lost 7 bases, J lost 5 bases, and 8 bases stayed unmatched. CDR3 in DNA: TGCAGCGGGCAGCGGGGGGTTGGTGAGACCCAGTACTTC. Its translation is CSGQRGVGETQYF. The whole variable domain, remainder taken from reference TRBV29-1 and TRBJ2-5, is SAVISQKPSRDICQRGTSLTIQCQVDSQVTMMFWYRQQPGQSLTLIATANQGSEATYESGFVIDKFPISRPNLTFSTLTVSNMSPEDSSIYLCSGQRGVGETQYFGPGTRLLVL.

This sequence joins TRBV9 and TRBJ2-1; D remains ambiguous. Germline CDR1 and CDR2: SGDLS and YYNGEE. This CDR3 is built from 12 residues. V shed 4 bases and J shed 8 bases, with 10 bases lying between them. DNA of the CDR3: TGTGCCAGCAGCAAGGGTTACCATGAGCAGTTCTTC. This sequence encodes CASSKGYHEQFF.

This clone showed up just once. CDR3 in amino acids: CASSTGLAGGHTGELFF. CDR3 sequence (DNA): TGTGCCAGTAGTACGGGACTAGCGGGAGGTCACACCGGGGAGCTGTTTTTT. The rearrangement joins TRBV19 to TRBJ2-2; 15 bases map to TRBD2. This CDR3 contains 17 residues. CDR1 is LNHDA, CDR2 SQIVND, per germline (reference sequence). V shed 4 bases and J 3 bases; nucleotides not matched to a gene: 3.

J is TRBJ2-7 and V is TRBV7-9, with 7 bases aligning to TRBD2. V shed 4 bases, J shed 3 bases, and the junction held 3 bases outside the gene matches. This CDR3 comprises 13 residues. CDR1 is SEHNR and CDR2 is FQNEAQ in the germline V gene (reference sequence). CDR3 nucleotides: TGTGCCAGCAGCTGGGAGGGGCTCTACGAGCAGTACTTC. Its translation is CASSWEGLYEQYF.

The V and J genes are TRBV7-7 and TRBJ1-4; 11 nucleotides agree with TRBD1. Germline V CDR1 and CDR2: SSHAT, FNYEAQ (reference sequence). Trimming at V came to 3 bases and at J to 8 bases, leaving 14 bases not matched to a gene. The CDR3 loop spans 18 amino acids. In nucleotides, the CDR3 is TGTGCCAGCAGCTTGCGTAGATCCCGGGACAGGGGGTGCGAAAAACTGTTTTTT. It codes for CASSLRRSRDRGCEKLFF.

The CDR3 nucleotides read TGTGCCAGCAGTCCCGTAGGGGGTCGGGCAGATACGCAGTATTTT. Translation: CASSPVGGRADTQYF. The chain uses TRBV28 and TRBJ2-3, with D maybe TRBD1 (6 bases). This CDR3 is built from 15 residues. In germline, CDR1 is MDHEN, CDR2 SYDVKM. Trimming took 5 bases from V and 4 from J, leaving 16 bases between them.

This clone turned up a few times. V gene TRBV7-6 combines with J gene TRBJ1-5, with D perhaps matching TRBD1 (5 bases). V was cut by 0 bases and J by 4 bases, with 10 bases left in between. Germline CDR1 is SGHVS and CDR2 is FNYEAQ. The CDR3 is 15 amino acids. CDR3 in amino acids: CASSLAGEANQPQHF. DNA of the CDR3: TGTGCCAGCAGCTTAGCAGGGGAGGCAAATCAGCCCCAGCATTTT.

The chain couples TRBV5-8 to TRBJ1-2; a weak D match, TRBD1 (6 bases). Germline values: CDR1 SGHTS, CDR2 YDEGEE. Trimming stripped 4 bases from V and 0 bases from J, with 10 bases between. CDR3 length: 14 amino acids. In nucleotides, the CDR3 is TGTGCCAGCAGCCCGGACAGAACTAACTATGGCTACACCTTC. Translated: CASSPDRTNYGYTF. Drawing the rest from reference TRBV5-8 and TRBJ1-2, the complete variable domain is EAGVTQSPTHLIKTRGQQATLRCSPISGHTSVYWYQQALGLGLQFLLWYDEGEERNRGNFPPRFSGRQFPNYSSELNVNALELEDSALYLCASSPDRTNYGYTFGSGTRLTVV.

The table lists this clone with a count of one. V gene TRBV19 combines with J gene TRBJ1-1, with 8 nucleotides matching TRBD1. Germline CDR1 and CDR2: LNHDA and SQIVND (reference sequence). This CDR3 has 15 residues. The J segment lost 0 bases and the V segment lost 5 bases, leaving 5 bases of the junction unmatched. CDR3 DNA sequence: TGTGCCAGTAGTCAGGGGGACAGGTTGAACACTGAAGCTTTCTTT. This encodes CASSQGDRLNTEAFF.

This clone is a singleton in its sample. This chain links TRBV9 with TRBJ1-6; D ambiguous. The CDR3 is made up of 12 amino acids. Trimming left V 0 bases short and J 11 bases short, with 6 bases between. The V gene's germline CDR1 is SGDLS and CDR2 YYNGEE. CDR3 amino acids: CASSVALAPLHF. DNA for the CDR3: TGTGCCAGCAGCGTAGCACTGGCACCCCTCCACTTT.

This chain uses TRBV27 with TRBJ1-2; 12 positions agree with TRBD1. Germline loops: CDR1 MNHEY, CDR2 SMNVEV (reference sequence). Trimming at V came to 0 bases and at J to 7 bases, leaving 3 bases not matched to a gene. The CDR3 runs to 15 residues. In DNA form, the CDR3 reads TGTGCCAGCAGTTTATCCCGGGACAGGGGGCTTGGCTACACCTTC. Its translation is CASSLSRDRGLGYTF.

V is TRBV6-6 and J is TRBJ1-2; 10 bases map to TRBD1. V shed 6 bases and J 5 bases; nucleotides not matched to a gene: 12. The CDR3 sequence is 16 residues long. In germline, CDR1 is MNHNY, CDR2 SVGAGI (reference sequence). The CDR3 spells CASRTRTGGLAYGYTF. DNA for the CDR3: TGTGCCAGCAGAACGAGGACAGGGGGGTTGGCATATGGCTACACCTTC.

This clone appeared a single time. The chain is built from TRBV11-2 and TRBJ2-5; possible D gene TRBD1, 5 bases. Trimming left V 4 bases short and J 0 bases short, with 12 bases between. The germline gives CDR1 SGHAT, CDR2 FQNNGV. The CDR3 covers 15 residues. DNA for the CDR3: TGTGCCAGCAGCTCCCTGACAGTTCACCAAGAGACCCAGTACTTC. Protein sequence: CASSSLTVHQETQYF.